These 9 T cell receptor beta chains share one sample of origin, sequenced in a study of T cells expressing NK-cell markers. With the 5' RACE reads reprocessed, TCRdb shows one record per CDR3 protein and no DNA. The table gives 150,000 to 200,000 distinct CDR3 sequences; the top ten clones make up 18% of it. Sample: blood T cells: a sorted CD56 or NKG2C T cell subset, CD4+ or CD8+ T cells, or bulk PBMC T cells (not recorded which). The receptors originated from a woman aged 18 to 75 in good health.

This sequence joins TRBV20-1 and TRBJ2-7; TCRdb's D call of TRBD1 is untestable without DNA. Germline values: CDR1 DFQATT, CDR2 SNEGSKA (reference sequence). The CDR3 loop spans 17 amino acids. CDR3: CSARFARWERVTYEQYF.

The gene calls are TRBV12-3 or TRBV12-4 and TRBJ1-2; TCRdb proposes TRBD1, but this gene call is untestable without DNA. The CDR3 loop spans 16 amino acids. CDR3: CASSLTGHRTTYGYTF.

The chain employs TRBV7-8 and TRBJ1-5; TCRdb's D gene call, TRBD1, goes unchecked for lack of DNA. There are 14 residues in the CDR3. Germline V gives CDR1 SGHVS, CDR2 FQNEAQ. The CDR3: CASSWDRGNQPQHF.

The chain carries TRBV24-1 and TRBJ2-1; TCRdb returns TRBD2, unconfirmable since there is no DNA. This CDR3 is 13 amino acids long. Germline CDR1 is KGHDR and CDR2 is SFDVKD. The chain's CDR3 is CATSSPGGNEQFF.

The chain is built from TRBV14 and TRBJ2-5. This CDR3 has 13 residues. CDR1 SGHDN and CDR2 FVKESK come from the germline V gene. The CDR3 region is CASSPQLQETQYF.

The chain links TRBV5-1 to TRBJ2-7; absent DNA, TCRdb's TRBD1 call cannot be checked. CDR3 length equals 15 residues. Germline lookup yields CDR1 SGHRS and CDR2 YFSETQ. CDR3 protein: CASSLNRVASYEQYF.

The chain employs TRBV20-1 and TRBJ2-1; TCRdb names TRBD2, which stays unverified in the absence of DNA. The CDR3 totals 16 residues. CDR1 is DFQATT, CDR2 SNEGSKA, per germline (reference sequence). CDR3 sequence reads: CSASDGTTSTYNEQFF.

V gene TRBV20-1 combines with J gene TRBJ1-6. The CDR3 spans 12 residues. Per the germline V gene, CDR1 is DFQATT and CDR2 is SNEGSKA (reference sequence). The CDR3 is CSARDEYSPLHF.

The chain is built from TRBV14 and TRBJ2-7; TCRdb reports TRBD1, a call that lacks DNA to check it against. This CDR3 is 16 amino acids long. Germline values: CDR1 SGHDN, CDR2 FVKESK. CDR3 protein: CASSQDSGTGVREQYF.